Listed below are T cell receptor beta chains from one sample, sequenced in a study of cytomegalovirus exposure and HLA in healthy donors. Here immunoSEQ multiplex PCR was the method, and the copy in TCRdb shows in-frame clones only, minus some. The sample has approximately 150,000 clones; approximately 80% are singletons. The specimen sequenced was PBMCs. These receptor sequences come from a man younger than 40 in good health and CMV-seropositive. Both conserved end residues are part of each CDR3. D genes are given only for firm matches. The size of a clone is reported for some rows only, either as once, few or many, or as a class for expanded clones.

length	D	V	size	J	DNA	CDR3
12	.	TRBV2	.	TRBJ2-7	TGTGCCAGCAGTGAAGACGGCTACGAGCAGTACTTC	CASSEDGYEQYF
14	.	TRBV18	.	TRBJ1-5	TGTGCCAGCTCACCACAGACAGACAATCAGCCCCAGCATTTT	CASSPQTDNQPQHF
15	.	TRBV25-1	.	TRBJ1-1	TGTGCCAGCAGTGGTTTATCAGGGGACAACACTGAAGCTTTCTTT	CASSGLSGDNTEAFF
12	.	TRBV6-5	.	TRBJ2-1	TGTGCCAGCAGTGGGGACTTCAATGAGCAGTTCTTC	CASSGDFNEQFF
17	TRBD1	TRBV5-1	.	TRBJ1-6	TGCGCCAGCAGCTCGTCCTCGGGACAGGACTATAATTCACCCCTCCACTTT	CASSSSSGQDYNSPLHF
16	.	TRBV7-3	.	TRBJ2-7	TGTGCCAGCAGCTTAACCGGAGGGTCGGGAGCGTACGAGCAGTACTTC	CASSLTGGSGAYEQYF
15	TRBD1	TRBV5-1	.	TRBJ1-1	TGCGCCAGCAGTCTTTTTGGACAGGAAAACACTGAAGCTTTCTTT	CASSLFGQENTEAFF
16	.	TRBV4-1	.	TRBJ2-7	TGCGCCAGCAGCCAAAGGGCAGGGCGTCCTCCCTACGAGCAGTACTTC	CASSQRAGRPPYEQYF
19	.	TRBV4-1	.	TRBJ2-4	TGCGCCAGCAGCCAAGATCAGGGTGGCGTTAAGCTAGCCAAAAACATTCAGTACTTC	CASSQDQGGVKLAKNIQYF
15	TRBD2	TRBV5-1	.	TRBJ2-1	TGCGCCAGCAGCAGGACTAGCGGGGACTACAATGAGCAGTTCTTC	CASSRTSGDYNEQFF
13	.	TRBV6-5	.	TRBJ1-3	TGTGCCAGCAGTTACTCGTATGGAAACACCATATATTTT	CASSYSYGNTIYF
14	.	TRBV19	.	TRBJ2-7	TGTGCCAGTAGTAGCGGACAGTCCTCCGGCGAGCAGTACTTC	CASSSGQSSGEQYF
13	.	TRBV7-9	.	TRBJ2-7	TGTGCCAGCAGGCATACATCAGGTGGGGAGCAGTACTTC	CASRHTSGGEQYF
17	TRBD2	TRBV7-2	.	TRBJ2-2	TGTGCCAGCAGCTTGACTAGCGGGGGGAGAGGGACCGGGGAGCTGTTTTTT	CASSLTSGGRGTGELFF
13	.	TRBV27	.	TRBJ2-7	TGTGCCAGCAGTTTTCTCCCCTCCTACGAGCAGTACTTC	CASSFLPSYEQYF
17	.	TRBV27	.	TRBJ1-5	TGTGCCAGCAGTTTCTCCATCGTAGGGGCTGGCAATCAGCCCCAGCATTTT	CASSFSIVGAGNQPQHF
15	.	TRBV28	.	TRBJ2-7	TGTGCCAGCAGTTTAAACGCGGCGGGCCCCTACGAGCAGTACTTC	CASSLNAAGPYEQYF
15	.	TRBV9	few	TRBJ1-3	TGTGCCAGCAGCGAGGGGCGACCCTCTGGAAACACCATATATTTT	CASSEGRPSGNTIYF
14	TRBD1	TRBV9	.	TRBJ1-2	TGTGCCAGCAGCCCGAGGACAGGGAGGGATGGCTACACCTTC	CASSPRTGRDGYTF
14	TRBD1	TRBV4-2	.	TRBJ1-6	TGTGCCAGCAGCCAACGGGACAGGGATTCACCCCTCCACTTT	CASSQRDRDSPLHF
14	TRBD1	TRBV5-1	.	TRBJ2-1	TGCGCCAGCAGCTTGTGGGACAGGGGGCATGAGCAGTTCTTC	CASSLWDRGHEQFF
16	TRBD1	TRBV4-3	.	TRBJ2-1	TGCGCCAGCAGCCCCGAGGACAGGAGAGCCTACAATGAGCAGTTCTTC	CASSPEDRRAYNEQFF